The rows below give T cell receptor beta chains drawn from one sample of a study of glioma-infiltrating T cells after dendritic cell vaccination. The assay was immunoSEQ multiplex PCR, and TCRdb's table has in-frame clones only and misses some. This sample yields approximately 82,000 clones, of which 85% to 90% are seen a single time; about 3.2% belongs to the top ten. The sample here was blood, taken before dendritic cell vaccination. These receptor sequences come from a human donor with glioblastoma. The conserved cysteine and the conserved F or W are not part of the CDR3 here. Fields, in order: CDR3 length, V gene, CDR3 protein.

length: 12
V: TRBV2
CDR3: ASRQGDTSYEQY

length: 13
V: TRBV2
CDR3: ASSRLAGNTGELF

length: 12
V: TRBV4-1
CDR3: ASSQGTGYQPQH

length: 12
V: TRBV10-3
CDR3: AISVGRTGNTIY

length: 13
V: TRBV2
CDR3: ASRRGAGTKETQY

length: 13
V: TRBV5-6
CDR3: ASSAGGWAYNEQF

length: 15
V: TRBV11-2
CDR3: ASSLDLSGGAVDTQY

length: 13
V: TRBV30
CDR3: AWGGQDNSNQPQH

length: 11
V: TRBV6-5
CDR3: ASSRGFTDTQY

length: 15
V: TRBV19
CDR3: ASSGSIGGQPLSGYT

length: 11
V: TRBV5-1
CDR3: ASSSSRDKRRF

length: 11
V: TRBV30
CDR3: AWTPHTNTEAF

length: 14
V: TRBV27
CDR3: ASSLYGLSGANVLT

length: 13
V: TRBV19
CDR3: ASSENSVRTGELF

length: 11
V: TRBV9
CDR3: ASTGGGTDTQY

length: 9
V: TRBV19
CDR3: AGGGEQPQH

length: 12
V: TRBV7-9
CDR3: ASSEQGPETTIY

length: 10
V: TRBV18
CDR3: ASSPGAYEQY

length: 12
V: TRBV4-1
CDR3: ASSRTSADGEQF

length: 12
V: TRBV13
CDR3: ASSHHLRYTEAF

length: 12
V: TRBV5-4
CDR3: AFQGGGAVETQY

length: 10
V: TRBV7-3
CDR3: ASSYMGETQY

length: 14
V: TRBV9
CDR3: ASSVVGGGRLGEQF

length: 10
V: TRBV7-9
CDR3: ASSFGADTQY

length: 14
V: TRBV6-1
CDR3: ASSEAGGNVGNTIY

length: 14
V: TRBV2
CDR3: ASSEDAGLSNQPQH

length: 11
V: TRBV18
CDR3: ASSPYAQETQY

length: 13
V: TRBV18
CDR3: ASSPPRAGAYEQY

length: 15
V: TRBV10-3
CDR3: AISDSDKREGNYEQY

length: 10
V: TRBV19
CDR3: ASTPDRLGAF

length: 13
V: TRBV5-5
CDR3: ASSLVPRGNTEAF

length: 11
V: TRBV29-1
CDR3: SVARGAGNEQF

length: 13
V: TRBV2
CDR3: ASSGGRLFGNEQF

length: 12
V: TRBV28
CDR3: ASKTSGGVTEAF

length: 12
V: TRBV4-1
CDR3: ASSQGPQAYEQY

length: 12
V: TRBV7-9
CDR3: ASSAGLTPETQY

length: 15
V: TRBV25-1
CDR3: ASSPSPGQSYYNEQF

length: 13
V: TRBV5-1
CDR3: ASSFRLAVQETQY

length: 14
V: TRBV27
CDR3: ASTPWGGQGIDTQY

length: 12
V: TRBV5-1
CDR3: ASSPSQGAWGYT

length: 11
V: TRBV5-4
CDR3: ASSWAPGDTQY

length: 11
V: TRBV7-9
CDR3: ASSLGFGSPAF

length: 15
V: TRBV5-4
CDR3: ASTVRSSGLSTDTQY

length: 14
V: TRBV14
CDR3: ASSFIPGQGNTEAF

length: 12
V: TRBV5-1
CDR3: ASSLTGMGNTIY

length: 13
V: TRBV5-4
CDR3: ASSLVGQGSYEQY

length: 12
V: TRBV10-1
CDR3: ASSGGEGVYEQY